This T cell receptor (beta chain) emerged from a study of response to subunit inactivated influenza vaccine. At least ten counts were recorded for this clonotype. Antigen: not known. The study's findings and limits: Authors suggested few new T cells are recruited by each seasonal influenza vaccination.

V lost 0 bases to trimming and J lost 11 bases, with 20 bases between them. The CDR3 is 15 amino acids. Germline assignment: CDR1 SGHKS and CDR2 YYEKEE (reference sequence). TCRdb used MiXCR to reprocess the RT-PCR reads, holding one entry per CDR3 protein. Of roughly 500,000 distinct CDR3 sequences listed, 16% are singletons. The starting material was CD4+ T cells sorted from PBMCs, obtained roughly 24 months after vaccination. The TCR was taken from a man aged 45 to 75 who received an inactivated influenza vaccine. The rearrangement joins TRBV5-5 to TRBJ1-1, with unresolved D. CDR3 in amino acids: CASSLVGGPTAGAFF. The DNA of the CDR3 is TGTGCCAGCAGCTTGGTTGGCGGACCCACCGCCGGGGCTTTCTTT.